The entry below describes one TCR beta chain. The target antigen is unknown. TCRdb recomputed calls from the reads with MiXCR, one row per CDR3 protein. The table records approximately 1,000,000 distinct CDR3 sequences, approximately 31% of them present only once. This sample was included in a study of T cell repertoires in cytomegalovirus infection. Study details: Peptides in the study included HLA-C-restricted and HLA-B-restricted CMV epitopes. Based on public TCR beta signatures, there were indications of CMV infection and of a matching HLA type. Notes on the study in general: Cumulative frequency of public TCR beta families picked out carriers of CMV plus the relevant HLA. HLA-C-restricted, CMV-specific TCR beta clonotypes were dominant ex vivo.

This receptor was taken from a human donor in good health (CMV status not recorded). Some clones in this sample may be carry-over from other donors' samples. The sequencing used cultured CD8+ T cells from PBMCs, collected from culture after CMV antigen stimulation.

CDR3 loop: CASSPKIGDGYTF. DNA of the CDR3: TGCGCCAGCAGCCCCAAGATTGGGGATGGCTACACCTTC. This chain joins TRBV4-3 and TRBJ1-2, with no clear D. Germline assignment: CDR1 LGHNA and CDR2 YSLEER. The length of the CDR3 is 13 residues. The ends were cut back, 4 bases at V and 6 bases at J, with 12 bases in the middle.